Below, 22 T cell receptor beta chains from the same sample are listed, as sequenced in a study of cytomegalovirus exposure and HLA in healthy donors. The method was immunoSEQ multiplex PCR; TCRdb's version includes in-frame clones alone and lacks a portion of them. Among 200,000 to 250,000 clones listed, around 80% were seen once. The sequenced material came from PBMCs. The origin of the receptors is a woman aged 30 to 39 in good health and CMV-seropositive.

V is TRBV30 and J is TRBJ2-1, with D uncertain. The CDR3 sequence is 11 residues long. V shed 2 bases and J shed 5 bases, with 4 bases lying between them. Per the germline V gene, CDR1 is GTSNPN and CDR2 is SVGIG (reference sequence). The CDR3 spells CAWSRDNEQFF. The CDR3 DNA is TGTGCCTGGAGTCGAGACAATGAGCAGTTCTTC.

The CDR3 sequence is CSVAMGGKNGYTF. DNA of the CDR3: TGCAGCGTAGCAATGGGGGGTAAGAATGGCTACACCTTC. V is TRBV29-1 and J is TRBJ1-2; the D gene is possibly TRBD1 (5 bases). Trimming shortened V by 6 bases and J by 6 bases, and 17 bases separated the two germline ends. The CDR3 length is 13 residues. CDR1 SQVTM and CDR2 ANQGSEA come from the germline V gene.

This clone was observed once. V and J are TRBV5-4 and TRBJ2-1, with 8 nucleotides matching TRBD2. V lost 4 bases to trimming and J lost 7 bases; unmatched junction nucleotides: 10. The CDR3 totals 15 residues. The germline V gene encodes CDR1 SGHNT and CDR2 YYREEE (reference sequence). CDR3 DNA sequence: TGTGCCAGCAGCGCCTGGACGGGAGGGGGGAATGAGCAGTTCTTC. This codes for CASSAWTGGGNEQFF.

V gene TRBV6-5 combines with J gene TRBJ1-2, with 7 bases that match TRBD1. The CDR3 is made up of 15 amino acids. Germline CDR1 is MNHEY and CDR2 is SVGAGI. Losses at the gene ends were 8 bases for V and 1 base for J; bases not matched to a gene: 10. CDR3 sequence reads: CASCCGTANNYGYTF. CDR3 coding DNA: TGTGCCAGCTGCTGTGGGACAGCAAATAACTATGGCTACACCTTC.

The V gene is TRBV10-2, the J gene TRBJ2-1; D is possibly TRBD1 (5 bases). Germline CDR1 is WSHSY and CDR2 is SAAADI. This CDR3 is 15 amino acids long. Trimming removed 10 bases at V and 9 bases at J, with 25 bases between. The CDR3 reads CATRVGPSVWGEQFF. The CDR3 nucleotides read TGCGCCACCAGGGTAGGGCCTTCGGTCTGGGGTGAGCAGTTCTTC.

The chain joins TRBV11-3 to TRBJ1-1; TRBD1 is a possible D gene (6 bases). Germline V gene data show CDR1 as SGHNT and CDR2 as YENEEA. The CDR3 totals 15 residues. The V end lost 5 bases, the J end lost 5 bases, and 18 bases lay between the germline ends. This chain's CDR3 is CASSTFRGRNTEAFF. In DNA, the CDR3 is TGTGCCAGCAGCACTTTTAGGGGGAGGAATACTGAAGCTTTCTTT. Drawing the rest from reference TRBV11-3 and TRBJ1-1, the complete variable domain is EAGVVQSPRYKIIEKKQPVAFWCNPISGHNTLYWYLQNLGQGPELLIRYENEEAVDDSQLPKDRFSAERLKGVDSTLKIQPAELGDSAVYLCASSTFRGRNTEAFFGQGTRLTVV.

The rearrangement joins TRBV5-1 to TRBJ2-5, with 13 bases matching TRBD2. Per germline, CDR1 SGHRS and CDR2 YFSETQ. V shed 4 bases, J shed 5 bases, and the junction held 14 bases outside the gene matches. This CDR3 spans 18 amino acids. CDR3 DNA: TGCGCCAGCAGCCTCAATCCTGGACTAGCGGGAGCTGGGGAGACCCAGTACTTC. The encoded protein is CASSLNPGLAGAGETQYF.

The rearrangement links TRBV5-6 to TRBJ2-1, with D tentatively TRBD1 or TRBD2 (5 bases each). CDR1 and CDR2 (germline): SGHDT, YYEEEE. V was clipped by 1 base and J by 9 bases, with 11 bases between them. The CDR3 sequence is 13 residues long. The DNA of the CDR3 is TGTGCCAGCAGCTTGCGCCGGGGCAGTGAGCAGTTCTTC. Encoded protein: CASSLRRGSEQFF.

The chain recombines TRBV6-1 with TRBJ1-2, with 7 bases aligning to TRBD1. The CDR3 sequence is 13 residues long. V shed 1 base and J 4 bases; nucleotides not matched to a gene: 0. Germline V gives CDR1 MNHNS, CDR2 SASEGT. The CDR3 is CASSEGTGYGYTF. CDR3 nucleotides: TGTGCCAGCAGTGAAGGGACAGGCTATGGCTACACCTTC.

This rearrangement joins TRBV6-5 to TRBJ2-3, with D possibly TRBD1 on 5 matching bases. The V gene lost 3 bases and the J gene lost 2 bases, with 9 bases spanning the gap. The CDR3 runs 14 residues. CDR1 and CDR2 from the germline V gene are MNHEY and SVGAGI. The CDR3, as DNA: TGTGCCAGCAGTTATGACAGAAACACAGATACGCAGTATTTT. Encoded protein: CASSYDRNTDTQYF.

V is TRBV30 and J is TRBJ2-4; perhaps TRBD2 as D (6 bases). This CDR3 has 13 residues. Trimming pared 4 bases from V and 6 bases from J, leaving 13 bases between. Germline V gene lookup returns CDR1 GTSNPN and CDR2 SVGIG (reference sequence). The CDR3 sequence: CAWNRGLPNIQYF. In nucleotides, the CDR3 is TGTGCCTGGAACCGGGGACTTCCAAACATTCAGTACTTC.

This chain links TRBV29-1 with TRBJ2-1, with D hard to call. Per the germline V gene, CDR1 is SQVTM and CDR2 is ANQGSEA. The CDR3 runs to 13 residues. V dropped 3 bases and J dropped 6 bases, with 12 bases sitting between them. The chain's CDR3 is CSVEVWDFNEQFF. The DNA of the CDR3 is TGCAGCGTTGAGGTGTGGGATTTCAATGAGCAGTTCTTC.

V usage is TRBV29-1 and J usage is TRBJ1-1, with D perhaps TRBD1 (6 bases). Trimming removed 5 bases from V and 8 bases from J, with 21 bases in between. The CDR3 length is 14 residues. CDR1 and CDR2 from the germline V gene are SQVTM and ANQGSEA. The CDR3 bases are TGCAGCGTTTCGAGAAGGTCAGGGGCGGTCGAAGCTTTCTTT. This translates into CSVSRRSGAVEAFF.

This rearrangement joins TRBV2 to TRBJ2-7; no definite D call. The CDR3 is made up of 11 amino acids. Germline V lookup: CDR1 SNHLY, CDR2 FYNNEI. Trimming cost V 4 bases and J 3 bases, with 4 bases left between them. Written as DNA, the CDR3 is TGTGCCAGCAGTGCAGACTACGAGCAGTACTTC. Translating it yields CASSADYEQYF.

This clone was picked up one time. This chain joins TRBV30 and TRBJ2-3; possible D gene TRBD1, 6 bases. This CDR3 contains 14 residues. V lost 0 bases to trimming and J lost 6 bases, with 13 bases between them. From germline, CDR1 is GTSNPN and CDR2 SVGIG (reference sequence). CDR3 protein: CAWSVWGPRDTQYF. For the CDR3, the DNA is TGTGCCTGGAGTGTTTGGGGGCCTAGGGATACGCAGTATTTT.

This clone appeared a single time. At the DNA level, this CDR3 is encoded by other sequences in the same sample as well. The genes are TRBV29-1 and TRBJ2-1; no firm D call. The germline V gene has CDR1 SQVTM and CDR2 ANQGSEA. This CDR3 comprises 12 residues. Trimming removed 4 bases from V and 0 bases from J, with 4 bases in between. CDR3 sequence: CSVGGSYNEQFF. CDR3 nucleotides: TGCAGCGTTGGAGGCTCCTACAATGAGCAGTTCTTC.

This chain joins TRBV5-1 and TRBJ1-2, with D possibly TRBD1 on 5 matching bases. The germline V and J ends were trimmed by 0 bases and 8 bases, with 8 bases remaining between them. The CDR3 runs to 12 residues. Germline CDR1 is SGHRS and CDR2 is YFSETQ. The CDR3 loop reads CASSLGTTGYTF. CDR3 DNA sequence: TGCGCCAGCAGCTTGGGGACAACGGGCTACACCTTC.

This chain links TRBV30 with TRBJ1-2; no clear D gene. Germline V gene lookup returns CDR1 GTSNPN and CDR2 SVGIG (reference sequence). This CDR3 has 11 amino acids. V dropped 7 bases and J dropped 1 base, with 7 bases sitting between them. CDR3 bases: TGTGCCTCCACCGATAACTATGGCTACACCTTC. Residues: CASTDNYGYTF.

The chain recombines TRBV29-1 with TRBJ2-2; D is undetermined. The ends were cut back, 5 bases at V and 0 bases at J, with 10 bases in the middle. Germline V lookup: CDR1 SQVTM, CDR2 ANQGSEA. The CDR3 has 14 residues. The CDR3: CSVSSGPNTGELFF. The CDR3 DNA sequence: TGCAGCGTTTCGTCCGGGCCGAACACCGGGGAGCTGTTTTTT.

V gene TRBV5-6 combines with J gene TRBJ1-4, with unresolved D. CDR1 SGHDT and CDR2 YYEEEE come from the germline V gene. With 1 base removed from V and 2 bases from J, the gap between germline ends came to 9 bases. This CDR3 is 15 amino acids long. Here the CDR3 reads CASSLLGRTNEKLFF. The CDR3 nucleotides are TGTGCCAGCAGCTTGCTGGGCCGGACTAATGAAAAACTGTTTTTT.

This clone has only a few counts. This sequence joins TRBV30 and TRBJ1-3; D not certain. The V and J ends lost 4 bases and 2 bases respectively, with 9 bases between them. The CDR3 runs to 13 residues. CDR1 is GTSNPN and CDR2 is SVGIG in the germline V gene (reference sequence). This CDR3 reads CAWMAGTGNTIYF. The CDR3 coding sequence is TGTGCCTGGATGGCTGGAACTGGAAACACCATATATTTT.

This clone was seen a few times. The chain has TRBV29-1 and TRBJ1-1; 8 nucleotides match TRBD1. Losses at the gene ends were 4 bases for V and 6 bases for J; bases not matched to a gene: 7. From germline, CDR1 is SQVTM and CDR2 ANQGSEA. This CDR3 has 13 residues. CDR3 residues: CSVGQGATAEAFF. In DNA form, the CDR3 reads TGCAGCGTTGGGCAGGGGGCGACGGCTGAAGCTTTCTTT.